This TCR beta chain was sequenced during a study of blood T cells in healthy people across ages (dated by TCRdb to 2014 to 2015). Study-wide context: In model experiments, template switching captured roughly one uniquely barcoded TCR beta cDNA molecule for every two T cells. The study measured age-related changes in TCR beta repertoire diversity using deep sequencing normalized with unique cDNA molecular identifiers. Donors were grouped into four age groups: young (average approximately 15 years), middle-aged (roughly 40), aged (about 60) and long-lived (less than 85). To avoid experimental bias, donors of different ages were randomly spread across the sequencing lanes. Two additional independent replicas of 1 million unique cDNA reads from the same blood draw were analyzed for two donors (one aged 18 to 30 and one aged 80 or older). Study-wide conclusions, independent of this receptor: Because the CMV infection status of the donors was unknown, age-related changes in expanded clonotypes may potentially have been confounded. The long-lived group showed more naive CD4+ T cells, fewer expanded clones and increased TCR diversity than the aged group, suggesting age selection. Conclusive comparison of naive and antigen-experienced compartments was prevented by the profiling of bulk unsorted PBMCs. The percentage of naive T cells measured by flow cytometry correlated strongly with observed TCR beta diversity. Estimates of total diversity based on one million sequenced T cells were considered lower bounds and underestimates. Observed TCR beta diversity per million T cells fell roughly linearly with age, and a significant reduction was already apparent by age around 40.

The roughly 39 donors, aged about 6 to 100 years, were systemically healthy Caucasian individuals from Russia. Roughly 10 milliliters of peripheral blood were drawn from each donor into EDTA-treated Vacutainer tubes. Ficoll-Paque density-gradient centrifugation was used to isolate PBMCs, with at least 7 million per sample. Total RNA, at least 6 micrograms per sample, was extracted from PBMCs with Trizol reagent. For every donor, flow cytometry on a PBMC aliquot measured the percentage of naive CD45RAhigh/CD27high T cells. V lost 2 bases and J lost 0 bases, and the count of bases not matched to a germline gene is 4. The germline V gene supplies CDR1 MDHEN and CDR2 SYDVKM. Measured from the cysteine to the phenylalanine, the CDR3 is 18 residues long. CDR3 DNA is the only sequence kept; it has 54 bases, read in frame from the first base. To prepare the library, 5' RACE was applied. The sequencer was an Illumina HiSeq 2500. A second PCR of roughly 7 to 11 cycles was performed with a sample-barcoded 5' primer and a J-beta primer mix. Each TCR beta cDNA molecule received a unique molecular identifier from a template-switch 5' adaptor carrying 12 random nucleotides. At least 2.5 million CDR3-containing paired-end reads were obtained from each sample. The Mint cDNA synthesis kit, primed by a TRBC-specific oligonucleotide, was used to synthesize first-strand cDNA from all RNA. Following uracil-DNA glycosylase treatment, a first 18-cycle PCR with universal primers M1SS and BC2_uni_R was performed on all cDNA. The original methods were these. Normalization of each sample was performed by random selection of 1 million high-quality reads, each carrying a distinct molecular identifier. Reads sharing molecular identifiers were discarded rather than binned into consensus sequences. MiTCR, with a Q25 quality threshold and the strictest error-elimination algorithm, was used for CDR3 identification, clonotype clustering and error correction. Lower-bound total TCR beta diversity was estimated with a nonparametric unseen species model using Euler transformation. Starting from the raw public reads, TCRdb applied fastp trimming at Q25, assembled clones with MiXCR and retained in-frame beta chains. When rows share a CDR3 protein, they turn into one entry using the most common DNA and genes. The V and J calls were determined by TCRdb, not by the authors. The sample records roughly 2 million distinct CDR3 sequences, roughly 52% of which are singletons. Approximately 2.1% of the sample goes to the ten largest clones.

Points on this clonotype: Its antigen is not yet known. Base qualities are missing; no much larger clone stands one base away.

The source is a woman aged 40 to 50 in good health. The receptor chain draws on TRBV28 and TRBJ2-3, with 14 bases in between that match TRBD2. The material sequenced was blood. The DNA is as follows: TGTGCCAGCAGTTTAGGGACTAGCGGGGGACCTAGCACAGATACGCAGTATTTT. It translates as CASSLGTSGGPSTDTQYF.